This TCR beta chain emerged from a study of a mutant IDH1 vaccine in newly diagnosed glioma. Overall study: Prior therapy was radiotherapy, temozolomide, or both; most received both.

The CDR3 length is 15 residues. J was trimmed by 2 bases and V by 6 bases; bases with no gene match: 9. Germline V gives CDR1 SEHNR, CDR2 FQNEAQ (reference sequence). Profiling relied on immunoSEQ multiplex PCR, and the TCRdb table lists in-frame clones only, not all of them. The table has approximately 61,000 clones, about four fifths seen once; the top ten hold approximately 5.9%. On this clone itself: What it recognizes is unknown.

Time point specified: week 11, during vaccination. Alongside topical imiquimod, each dose of vaccine comprised 300 ug of mutant IDH1 20-mer peptide. Study-level findings and limits: Pseudoprogression apparently tracked independently of changes in top peripheral T cell clonotypes.

The sample here was PBMCs, taken from a glioma patient whose treatment included an IDH1 peptide vaccine. This clonotype was obtained from a man aged 50 to 59 with glioma. The chain uses TRBV7-9 and TRBJ2-7, with TRBD1 matching 8 bases. This CDR3 is CASSSTGGLTYEQYF. CDR3 DNA: TGTGCCAGCAGTTCTACAGGGGGGTTGACCTACGAGCAGTACTTC. Looking up the rest from reference TRBV7-9 and TRBJ2-7 gives the full variable domain: DTGVSQNPRHKITKRGQNVTFRCDPISEHNRLYWYRQTLGQGPEFLTYFQNEAQLEKSRLLSDRFSAERPKGSFSTLEIQRTEQGDSAMYLCASSSTGGLTYEQYFGPGTRLTVT.